The text below deals with one T cell receptor beta chain. The data derive from a study of blood T cell repertoires in COVID-19. Clones were read by immunoSEQ multiplex PCR, and TCRdb kept only the in-frame ones, dropping some. This sample has fewer than 500,000 clones, with around 87% found just once. The source material was PBMCs or T cells enriched from blood (not recorded which). This receptor was obtained from a man aged 30 to 45 who had recovered from COVID-19.

The CDR3 DNA reads as TGTGCCAGCAGCCCGGCGGGCGTTTCGGACACCATATATTTT. It codes for CASSPAGVSDTIYF. J is TRBJ1-3 and V is TRBV7-9; no firm D call. Deletions cut 5 bases from V and 8 bases from J, with 16 bases between. In germline, CDR1 is SEHNR, CDR2 FQNEAQ (reference sequence). The CDR3 is made up of 14 amino acids.